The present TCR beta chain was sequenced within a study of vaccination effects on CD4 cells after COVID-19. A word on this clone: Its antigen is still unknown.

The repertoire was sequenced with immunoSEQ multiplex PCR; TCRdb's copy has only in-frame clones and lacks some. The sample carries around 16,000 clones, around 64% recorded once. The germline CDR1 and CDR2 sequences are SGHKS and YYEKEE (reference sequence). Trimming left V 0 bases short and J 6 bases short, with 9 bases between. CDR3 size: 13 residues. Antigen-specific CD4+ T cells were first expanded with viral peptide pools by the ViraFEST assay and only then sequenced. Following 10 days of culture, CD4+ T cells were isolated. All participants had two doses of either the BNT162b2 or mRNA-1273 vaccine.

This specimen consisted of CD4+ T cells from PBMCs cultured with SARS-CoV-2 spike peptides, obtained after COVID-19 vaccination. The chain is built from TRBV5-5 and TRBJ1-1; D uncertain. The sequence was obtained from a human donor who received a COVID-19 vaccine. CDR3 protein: CASSLDVSAEAFF. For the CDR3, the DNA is TGTGCCAGCAGCTTGGACGTGAGCGCTGAAGCTTTCTTT.